Listed here are 24 T cell receptor beta chains from one sample, sequenced in a study of control samples from healthy donors and cancer patients. Sequenced by immunoSEQ multiplex PCR; TCRdb stores in-frame clones only, minus some. The sample has roughly 120,000 clones, around 88% seen once. The specimen was blood. These TCRs come from a man aged 35 to 55 in good health.

The CDR3 coding sequence is TGTGCCAGCAACCCGGATCGACAGGGGGTCAAGGGCTACACCTTC. Its translation: CASNPDRQGVKGYTF. This chain links TRBV4-2 with TRBJ1-2, with 9 bases matching TRBD1. J lost 8 bases, V lost 7 bases, and 14 bases had no gene match. The CDR3 has 15 amino acids. Looked up from germline, CDR1 is LGHNA and CDR2 is YNFKEQ.

This clone was detected once. The chain has TRBV18 and TRBJ1-6; 7 bases match TRBD1. V lost 5 bases and J lost 7; bases outside the gene matches: 2. The CDR3 totals 13 residues. The germline gives CDR1 KGHSH, CDR2 LQKENI. As DNA, the CDR3 is TGTGCCAGCTCATCGACAGGGAATTCACCCCTCCACTTT. This gives the protein CASSSTGNSPLHF.

The chain uses TRBV4-1 and TRBJ1-4; no firm D call. V lost 3 bases and J lost 3, with 11 bases in between. Germline V gene lookup returns CDR1 MGHRA and CDR2 YSYEKL. The CDR3 consists of 15 residues. The CDR3 protein is CASSHLQLPNEKLFF. CDR3 DNA: TGCGCCAGCAGCCACCTACAGCTCCCTAATGAAAAACTGTTTTTT.

DNA of the CDR3: TGTGCCAGCAGCGTGGGACAGAGTAACACTGAAGCTTTCTTT. Its protein product is CASSVGQSNTEAFF. The V and J genes are TRBV2 and TRBJ1-1, with 7 bases matching TRBD1. V dropped 6 bases and J dropped 2; count of bases not matched to a gene: 6. Germline V CDR1 and CDR2: SNHLY, FYNNEI. The CDR3 runs to 14 residues.

The V call is TRBV14, the J call TRBJ1-1, with D maybe TRBD1 (6 bases). The CDR3 is made up of 16 amino acids. Germline V lookup: CDR1 SGHDN, CDR2 FVKESK. V was trimmed by 4 bases and J by 5 bases, leaving 20 bases between them. CDR3 protein: CASSPQAREGGTEAFF. CDR3 DNA sequence: TGTGCCAGCAGCCCCCAGGCGAGGGAAGGGGGGACTGAAGCTTTCTTT.

The chain has TRBV19 and TRBJ1-5; D gene unclear. The CDR3 has 15 amino acids. The germline V gene encodes CDR1 LNHDA and CDR2 SQIVND (reference sequence). The ends were cut back, 9 bases at V and 2 bases at J, with 17 bases in the middle. The CDR3 coding sequence is TGTGCCAGCGCCCAACATTCGGGAGGCAATCAGCCCCAGCATTTT. This gives the protein CASAQHSGGNQPQHF. Together with reference TRBV19 and TRBJ1-5, the CDR3 gives the full variable domain: DGGITQSPKYLFRKEGQNVTLSCEQNLNHDAMYWYRQDPGQGLRLIYYSQIVNDFQKGDIAEGYSVSREKKESFPLTVTSAQKNPTAFYLCASAQHSGGNQPQHFGDGTRLSIL.

DNA for the CDR3: TGTGCCAGCAGCTACTTAGGGGGGAAGGAGACCCAGTACTTC. Residues: CASSYLGGKETQYF. This chain links TRBV7-2 with TRBJ2-5; TRBD1 or TRBD2 may be the D gene (6 bases each). V lost 4 bases and J lost 5, with 14 bases in between. Looked up from germline, CDR1 is SGHTA and CDR2 is FQGNSA. This CDR3 has 14 amino acids.

With respect to this clone: Other DNA sequences from this sample encode an identical CDR3 as well. The J gene is TRBJ1-5, the V gene TRBV5-1, with D possibly matching TRBD1 (6 bases). CDR3 size: 14 residues. Germline loops: CDR1 SGHRS, CDR2 YFSETQ. Trimming removed 0 bases at V and 4 bases at J, with 8 bases between. CDR3 bases: TGCGCCAGCAGCTTGGGGGACACGAATCAGCCCCAGCATTTT. Translating gives CASSLGDTNQPQHF.

V is TRBV10-2 and J is TRBJ1-1; D gene ambiguous. In germline, CDR1 is WSHSY, CDR2 SAAADI. V was pared by 3 bases and J by 0 bases, with 8 bases between. This CDR3 is built from 14 residues. This CDR3 reads CASSDATLNTEAFF. CDR3 DNA: TGCGCCAGCAGTGATGCGACACTGAACACTGAAGCTTTCTTT.

The chain recombines TRBV7-2 with TRBJ2-1; TRBD1 matches at 9 bases. The CDR3 is made up of 16 amino acids. Per the germline V gene, CDR1 is SGHTA and CDR2 is FQGNSA. V trimming: 5 bases; J trimming: 8 bases; junction bases outside the gene matches: 13. The CDR3 is CASSQNSGTGSYEQFF. The CDR3, as DNA: TGTGCCAGCAGCCAAAATTCCGGGACAGGGTCGTATGAGCAGTTCTTC.

CDR3 bases: TGTGCCAGTAGTGCGGGACTACGGAGGGAGCAGTTCTTC. Its protein product is CASSAGLRREQFF. The chain combines TRBV19 with TRBJ2-1; 7 bases agree with TRBD2. This CDR3 region has 13 residues. The V gene end was trimmed by 5 bases and the J gene end by 10 bases; junction bases not matched to a gene: 8. CDR1 LNHDA and CDR2 SQIVND come from the germline V gene (reference sequence).

The rearrangement uses TRBV3-1 (or the pseudogene TRBV3-2) and TRBJ2-7; TRBD2 aligns across 10 bases. In germline, CDR1 is LGHDT, CDR2 YNNKEL (reference sequence). The CDR3 is made up of 17 amino acids. The V gene end was trimmed by 3 bases and the J gene end by 0 bases; junction bases not matched to a gene: 8. CDR3 sequence: CASSHGASGRNSYEQYF. The DNA of the CDR3 is TGTGCCAGCAGCCACGGAGCTAGCGGGAGAAACTCCTACGAGCAGTACTTC.

In nucleotides, the CDR3 is TGTGCCAGCAGCTTAGTACAGGAGATGAACACTGAAGCTTTCTTT. Translation: CASSLVQEMNTEAFF. The V call is TRBV7-6, the J call TRBJ1-1; D might be TRBD1 (5 bases). CDR1 and CDR2 from the germline V gene are SGHVS and FNYEAQ. V was pared by 1 base and J by 0 bases, with 9 bases between. The CDR3 has 15 amino acids.

CDR3 coding DNA: TGTGCCAGCTCACCCGTTCAGGGTATCAGCTATGAGCAGTTCTTC. As protein: CASSPVQGISYEQFF. The rearrangement uses TRBV18 and TRBJ2-1, with TRBD1 as a possible D gene (5 bases). CDR3 length: 15 amino acids. The germline CDR1 and CDR2 sequences are KGHSH and LQKENI. Trimming removed 3 bases at V and 8 bases at J, with 17 bases between. Combining the CDR3 with reference TRBV18 and TRBJ2-1 gives the whole variable domain NAGVMQNPRHLVRRRGQEARLRCSPMKGHSHVYWYRQLPEEGLKFMVYLQKENIIDESGMPKERFSAEFPKEGPSILRIQQVVRGDSAAYFCASSPVQGISYEQFFGPGTRLTVL.

The chain has TRBV3-1 (or the pseudogene TRBV3-2) and TRBJ1-4; 7 bases align to TRBD1. This CDR3 is 12 amino acids long. V lost 8 bases to trimming and J lost 8 bases; unmatched junction nucleotides: 5. Germline lookup yields CDR1 LGHDT and CDR2 YNNKEL (reference sequence). CDR3 sequence reads: CASQQGSEKLFF. The CDR3 DNA sequence: TGTGCCAGCCAACAGGGGTCGGAAAAACTGTTTTTT.

The chain has TRBV9 and TRBJ2-5; possibly TRBD1 for D (6 bases). The CDR3 totals 14 residues. V gave up 0 bases and J gave up 5 bases, with 11 bases separating them. Germline V gene sequence: CDR1 SGDLS, CDR2 YYNGEE. CDR3 DNA sequence: TGTGCCAGCAGCGTAGAGACAGGCCATGAGACCCAGTACTTC. Protein sequence: CASSVETGHETQYF.

The chain uses TRBV15 and TRBJ1-1; D gene ambiguous. The CDR3 is 13 amino acids. Germline V gene lookup returns CDR1 LNHNV and CDR2 YYDKDF (reference sequence). Trimming pared 4 bases from V and 3 bases from J, leaving 9 bases between. The CDR3 DNA follows: TGTGCCACCAGCATCCCCGCGGACACTGAAGCTTTCTTT. Translating it yields CATSIPADTEAFF. Supplemented by reference TRBV15 and TRBJ1-1, the full variable domain reads DAMVIQNPRYQVTQFGKPVTLSCSQTLNHNVMYWYQQKSSQAPKLLFHYYDKDFNNEADTPDNFQSRRPNTSFCFLDIRSPGLGDTAMYLCATSIPADTEAFFGQGTRLTVV.

This clone was counted between two and nine times. The CDR3 here is CAWSFTGVAFF. The CDR3 region has the DNA TGTGCCTGGAGTTTCACAGGGGTAGCTTTCTTT. The rearrangement links TRBV30 to TRBJ1-1; TRBD1 agrees at 7 bases. Germline CDR1 reads GTSNPN; CDR2 reads SVGIG (reference sequence). V shed 2 bases, J shed 10 bases, and the junction held 4 bases outside the gene matches. This CDR3 contains 11 residues.

V gene TRBV10-1 combines with J gene TRBJ2-1; TRBD2 might be the D (5 bases). The ends were cut back, 2 bases at V and 7 bases at J, with 9 bases in the middle. This CDR3 is built from 13 residues. The germline gives CDR1 WNHNN, CDR2 SYGVQD (reference sequence). CDR3 protein: CASSEGTRNEQFF. The CDR3 DNA is TGCGCCAGCAGTGAGGGAACTAGAAATGAGCAGTTCTTC.

The count of this clone is one. The sample holds other DNA sequences that translate to the same CDR3. V usage is TRBV6-4 and J usage is TRBJ2-1; TRBD2 aligns across 10 bases. CDR1 is MRHNA and CDR2 is SNTAGT in the germline V gene. This CDR3 contains 15 residues. Germline trimming cut 3 bases from V and 6 bases from J; bases unmatched to any gene: 5. The CDR3, as DNA: TGTGCCAGCAGTGATTCCAGCGGGGGGGCCAATGAGCAGTTCTTC. Amino acid sequence: CASSDSSGGANEQFF.

The chain recombines TRBV24-1 with TRBJ2-2, with 8 bases identical to TRBD1. V lost 4 bases and J lost 4; bases outside the gene matches: 7. The CDR3 runs 16 residues. Germline CDR1 reads KGHDR; CDR2 reads SFDVKD. The CDR3 reads CATSDWDRFTTGELFF. In nucleotides, the CDR3 is TGTGCCACCAGTGACTGGGACAGGTTTACCACCGGGGAGCTGTTTTTT.

The gene calls are TRBV29-1 and TRBJ1-1; D perhaps matches TRBD1 (6 bases). This CDR3 contains 13 residues. V lost 5 bases and J 1 base, leaving 11 bases between the germline ends. Germline V gene sequence: CDR1 SQVTM, CDR2 ANQGSEA. This CDR3 is CSVPRQENTEAFF. CDR3 bases: TGCAGCGTTCCCAGACAGGAGAACACTGAAGCTTTCTTT.

A note on this clone: One junction end disagrees with the germline gene, perhaps due to a read error. The rearrangement links TRBV6-1 to TRBJ1-4; D is uncertain. In germline, CDR1 is MNHNS, CDR2 SASEGT. This CDR3 comprises 15 residues. The DNA for the CDR3 is TGTGCCAGCAGCGAAGAACGGCGTTGGGGTGAAAAACTGTTTTTT. Protein sequence: CASSEERRWGEKLFF.

This clone was seen just once. The V call is TRBV6-1, the J call TRBJ1-5; unclear D gene. The CDR3 extends over 12 amino acids. The V end lost 3 bases, the J end lost 1 base, and 1 base lay between the germline ends. Germline values: CDR1 MNHNS, CDR2 SASEGT. The CDR3 DNA reads as TGTGCCAGCAGTGAGAGCAATCAGCCCCAGCATTTT. This encodes CASSESNQPQHF.